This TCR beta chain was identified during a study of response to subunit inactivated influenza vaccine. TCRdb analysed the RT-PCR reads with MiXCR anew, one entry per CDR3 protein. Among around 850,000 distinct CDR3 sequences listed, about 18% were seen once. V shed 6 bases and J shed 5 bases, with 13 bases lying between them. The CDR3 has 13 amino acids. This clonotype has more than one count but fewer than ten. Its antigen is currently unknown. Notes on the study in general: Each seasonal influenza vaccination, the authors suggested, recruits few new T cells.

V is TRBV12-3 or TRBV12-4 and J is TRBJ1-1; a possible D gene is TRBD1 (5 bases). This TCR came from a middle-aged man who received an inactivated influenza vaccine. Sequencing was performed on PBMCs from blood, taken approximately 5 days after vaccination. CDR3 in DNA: TGTGCCAGCAGGGGGCGGGGCTGGACTGAAGCTTTCTTT. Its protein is CASRGRGWTEAFF.